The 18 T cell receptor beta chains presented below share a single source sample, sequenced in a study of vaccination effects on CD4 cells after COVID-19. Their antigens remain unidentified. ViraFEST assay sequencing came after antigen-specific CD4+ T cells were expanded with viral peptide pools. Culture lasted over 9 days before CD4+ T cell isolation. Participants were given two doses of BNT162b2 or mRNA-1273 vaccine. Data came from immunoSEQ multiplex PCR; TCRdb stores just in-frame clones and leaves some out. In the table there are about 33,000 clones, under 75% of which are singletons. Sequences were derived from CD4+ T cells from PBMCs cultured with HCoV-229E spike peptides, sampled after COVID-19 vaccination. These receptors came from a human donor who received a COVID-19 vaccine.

DNA for the CDR3: TGCGCCAGCAGTCAATCGCGGGACACTGAAGCTTTCTTT. It specifies CASSQSRDTEAFF. The chain couples TRBV23-1 to TRBJ1-1, with unresolved D. TRBV23-1 is treated as an ORF (open reading frame) with a function not yet certain. Trimming left V 0 bases short and J 3 bases short, with 5 bases between. This CDR3 is 13 amino acids long.

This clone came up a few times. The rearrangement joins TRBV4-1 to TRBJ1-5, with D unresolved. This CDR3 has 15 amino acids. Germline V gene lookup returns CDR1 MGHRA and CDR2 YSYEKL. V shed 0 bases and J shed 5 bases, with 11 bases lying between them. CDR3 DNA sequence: TGCGCCAGCAGCCAAGATCCAATGGGTTATCAGCCCCAGCATTTT. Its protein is CASSQDPMGYQPQHF.

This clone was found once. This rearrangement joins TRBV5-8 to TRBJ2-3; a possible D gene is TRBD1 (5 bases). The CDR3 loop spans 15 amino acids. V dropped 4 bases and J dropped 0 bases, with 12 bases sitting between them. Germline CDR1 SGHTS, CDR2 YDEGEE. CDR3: CASSTRQFSTDTQYF. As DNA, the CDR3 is TGTGCCAGCAGCACCCGACAGTTTAGCACAGATACGCAGTATTTT.

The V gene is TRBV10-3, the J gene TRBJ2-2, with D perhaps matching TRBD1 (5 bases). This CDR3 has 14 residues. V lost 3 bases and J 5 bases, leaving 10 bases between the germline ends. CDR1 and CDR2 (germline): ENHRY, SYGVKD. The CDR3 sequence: CAISDVAGTGELFF. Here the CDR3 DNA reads TGTGCCATCAGTGATGTAGCAGGGACCGGGGAGCTGTTTTTT.

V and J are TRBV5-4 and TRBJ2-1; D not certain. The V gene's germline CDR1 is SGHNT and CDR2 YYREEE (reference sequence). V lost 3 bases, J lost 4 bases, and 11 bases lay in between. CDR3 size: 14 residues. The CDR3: CASSSQTQYNEQFF. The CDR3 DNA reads TGTGCCAGCAGCTCACAAACACAGTACAATGAGCAGTTCTTC.

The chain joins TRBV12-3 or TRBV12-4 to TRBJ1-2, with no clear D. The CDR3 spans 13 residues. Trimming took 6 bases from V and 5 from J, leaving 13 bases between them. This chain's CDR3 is CASSPRDQYGYTF. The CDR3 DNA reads TGTGCCAGCAGCCCTCGAGACCAGTATGGCTACACCTTC.

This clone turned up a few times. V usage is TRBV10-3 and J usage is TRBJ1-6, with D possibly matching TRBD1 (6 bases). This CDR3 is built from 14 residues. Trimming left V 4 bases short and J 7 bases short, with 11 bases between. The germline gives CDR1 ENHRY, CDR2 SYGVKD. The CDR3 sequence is CAISASQGNSPLHF. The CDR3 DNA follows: TGTGCCATCAGTGCGAGTCAGGGGAATTCACCCCTCCACTTT.

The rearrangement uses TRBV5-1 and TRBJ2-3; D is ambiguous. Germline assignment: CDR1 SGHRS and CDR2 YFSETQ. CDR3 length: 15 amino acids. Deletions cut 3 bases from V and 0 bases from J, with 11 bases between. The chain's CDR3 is CASSSTFTSTDTQYF. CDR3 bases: TGCGCCAGCAGCTCCACATTTACTAGCACAGATACGCAGTATTTT. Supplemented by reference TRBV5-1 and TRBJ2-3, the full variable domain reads KAGVTQTPRYLIKTRGQQVTLSCSPISGHRSVSWYQQTPGQGLQFLFEYFSETQRNKGNFPGRFSGRQFSNSRSEMNVSTLELGDSALYLCASSSTFTSTDTQYFGPGTRLTVL.

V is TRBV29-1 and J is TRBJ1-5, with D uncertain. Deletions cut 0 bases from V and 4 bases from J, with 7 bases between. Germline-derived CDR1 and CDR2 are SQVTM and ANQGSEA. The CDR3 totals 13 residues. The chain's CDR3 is CSVEEGSNQPQHF. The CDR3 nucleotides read TGCAGCGTTGAAGAGGGTTCAAATCAGCCCCAGCATTTT.

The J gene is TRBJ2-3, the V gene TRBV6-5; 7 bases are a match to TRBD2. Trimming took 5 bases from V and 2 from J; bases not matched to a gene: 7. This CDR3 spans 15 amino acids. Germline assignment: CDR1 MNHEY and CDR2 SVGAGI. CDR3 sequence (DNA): TGTGCCAGCAGTCGAGGAGCGGGGATCACAGATACGCAGTATTTT. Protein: CASSRGAGITDTQYF.

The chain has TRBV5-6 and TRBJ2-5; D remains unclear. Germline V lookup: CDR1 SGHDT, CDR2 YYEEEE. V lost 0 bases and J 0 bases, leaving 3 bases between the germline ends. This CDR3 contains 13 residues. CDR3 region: CASSLGYQETQYF. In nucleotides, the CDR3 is TGTGCCAGCAGCTTGGGGTACCAAGAGACCCAGTACTTC.

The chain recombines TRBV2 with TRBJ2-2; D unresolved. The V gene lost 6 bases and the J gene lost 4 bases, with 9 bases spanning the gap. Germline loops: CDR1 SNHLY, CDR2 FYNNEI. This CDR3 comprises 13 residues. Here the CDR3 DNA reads TGTGCCAGCAGGGCAGAGACCACCGGGGAGCTGTTTTTT. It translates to CASRAETTGELFF.

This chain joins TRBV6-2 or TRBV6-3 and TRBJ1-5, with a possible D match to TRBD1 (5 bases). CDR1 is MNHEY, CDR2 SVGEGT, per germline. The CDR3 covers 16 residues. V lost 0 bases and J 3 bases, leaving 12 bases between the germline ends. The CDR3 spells CASSYSMGGFNQPQHF. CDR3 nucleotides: TGTGCCAGCAGTTACTCGATGGGGGGATTCAATCAGCCCCAGCATTTT.

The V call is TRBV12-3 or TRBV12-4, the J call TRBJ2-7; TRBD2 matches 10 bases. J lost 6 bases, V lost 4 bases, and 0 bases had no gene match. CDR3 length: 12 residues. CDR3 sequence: CASSWTSGEQYF. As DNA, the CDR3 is TGTGCCAGCAGTTGGACTAGCGGCGAGCAGTACTTC.

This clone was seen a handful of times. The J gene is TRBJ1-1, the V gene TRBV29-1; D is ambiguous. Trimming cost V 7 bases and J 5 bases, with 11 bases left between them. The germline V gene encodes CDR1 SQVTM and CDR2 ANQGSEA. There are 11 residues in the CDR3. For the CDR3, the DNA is TGCAGCGGGCGGTTTCAGACTGAAGCTTTCTTT. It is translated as CSGRFQTEAFF.

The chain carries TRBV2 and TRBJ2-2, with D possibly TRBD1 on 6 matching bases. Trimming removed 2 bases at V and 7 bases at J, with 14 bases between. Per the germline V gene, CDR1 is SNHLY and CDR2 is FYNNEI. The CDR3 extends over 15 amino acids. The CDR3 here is CASSEIGRGSGELFF. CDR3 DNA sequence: TGTGCCAGCAGTGAAATCGGCAGGGGTAGCGGGGAGCTGTTTTTT.

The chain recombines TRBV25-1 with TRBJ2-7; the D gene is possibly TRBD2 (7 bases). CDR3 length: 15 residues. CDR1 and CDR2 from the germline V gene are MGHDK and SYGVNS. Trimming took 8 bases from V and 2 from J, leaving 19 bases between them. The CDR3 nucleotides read TGTGCCAGCGGTGGGCGGGGGCACAGCGCCTACGAGCAGTACTTC. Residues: CASGGRGHSAYEQYF.

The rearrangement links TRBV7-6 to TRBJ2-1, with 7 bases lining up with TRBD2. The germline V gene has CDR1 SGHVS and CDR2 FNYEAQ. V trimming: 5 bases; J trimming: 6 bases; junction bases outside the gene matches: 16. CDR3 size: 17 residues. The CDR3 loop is CASSPLFKAGSFNEQFF. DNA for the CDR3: TGTGCCAGCAGCCCCCTATTTAAAGCGGGGAGCTTCAATGAGCAGTTCTTC.